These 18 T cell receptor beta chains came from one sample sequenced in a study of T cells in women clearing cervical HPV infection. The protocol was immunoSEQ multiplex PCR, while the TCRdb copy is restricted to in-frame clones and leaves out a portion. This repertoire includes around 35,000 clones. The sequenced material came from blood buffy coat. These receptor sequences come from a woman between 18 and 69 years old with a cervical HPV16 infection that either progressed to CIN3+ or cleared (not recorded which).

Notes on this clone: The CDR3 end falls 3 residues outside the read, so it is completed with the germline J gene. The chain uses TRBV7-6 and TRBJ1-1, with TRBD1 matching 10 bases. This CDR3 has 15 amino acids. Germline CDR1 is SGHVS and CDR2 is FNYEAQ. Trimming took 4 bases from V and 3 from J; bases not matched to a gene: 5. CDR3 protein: CASSSPGTGDTEAFF. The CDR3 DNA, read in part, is TGTGCCAGCAGCTCTCCCGGGACAGGGGACACTGAA.

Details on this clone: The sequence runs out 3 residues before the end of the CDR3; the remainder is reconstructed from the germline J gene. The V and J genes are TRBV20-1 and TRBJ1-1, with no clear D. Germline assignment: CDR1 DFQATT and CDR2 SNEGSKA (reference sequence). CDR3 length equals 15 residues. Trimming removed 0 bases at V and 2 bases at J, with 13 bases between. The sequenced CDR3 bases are TGCAGTGCTAGAGATATGGCGGCGATTAACACTGAA. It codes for CSARDMAAINTE. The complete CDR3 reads CSARDMAAINTEAFF.

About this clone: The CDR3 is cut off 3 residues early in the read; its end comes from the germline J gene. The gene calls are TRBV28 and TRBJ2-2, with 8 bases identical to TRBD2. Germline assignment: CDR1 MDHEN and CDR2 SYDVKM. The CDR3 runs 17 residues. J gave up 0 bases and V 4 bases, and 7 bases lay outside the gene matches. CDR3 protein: CASSSSGLVPNTGELFF. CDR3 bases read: TGTGCCAGCAGTTCCTCGGGACTAGTCCCGAACACCGGGGAG.

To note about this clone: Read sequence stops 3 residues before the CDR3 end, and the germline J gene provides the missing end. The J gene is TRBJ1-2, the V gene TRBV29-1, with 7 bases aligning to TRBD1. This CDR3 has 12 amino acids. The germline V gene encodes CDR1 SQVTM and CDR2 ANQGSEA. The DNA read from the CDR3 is TGCAGCGTTGGGGACAGCCTCTACGAC. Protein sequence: CSVGDSLYD. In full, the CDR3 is CSVGDSLYDYTF. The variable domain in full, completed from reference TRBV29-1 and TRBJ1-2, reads SAVISQKPSRDICQRGTSLTIQCQVDSQVTMMFWYRQQPGQSLTLIATANQGSEATYESGFVIDKFPISRPNLTFSTLTVSNMSPEDSSIYLCSVGDSLYDYTFGSGTRLTVV.

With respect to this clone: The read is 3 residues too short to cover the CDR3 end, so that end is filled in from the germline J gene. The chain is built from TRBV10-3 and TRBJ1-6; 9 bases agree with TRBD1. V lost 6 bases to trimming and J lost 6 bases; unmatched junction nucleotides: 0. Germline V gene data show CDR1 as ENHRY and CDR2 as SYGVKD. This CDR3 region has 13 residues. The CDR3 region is CAIRDRGNSPLHF. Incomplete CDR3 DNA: TGTGCCATCAGGGACAGGGGTAATTCACCC.

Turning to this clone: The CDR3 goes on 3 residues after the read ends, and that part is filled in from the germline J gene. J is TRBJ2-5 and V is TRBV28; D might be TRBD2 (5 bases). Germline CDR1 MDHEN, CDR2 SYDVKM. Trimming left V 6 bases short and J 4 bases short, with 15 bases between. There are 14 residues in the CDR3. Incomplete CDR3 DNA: TGTGCCAGCAGCGTAGCGTCCGGATTAGAGACC. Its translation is CASSVASGLET. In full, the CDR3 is CASSVASGLETQYF.

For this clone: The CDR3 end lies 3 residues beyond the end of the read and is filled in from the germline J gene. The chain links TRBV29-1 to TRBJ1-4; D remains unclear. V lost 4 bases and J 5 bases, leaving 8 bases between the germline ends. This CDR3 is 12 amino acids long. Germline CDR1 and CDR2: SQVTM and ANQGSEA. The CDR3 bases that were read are TGCAGCGTTGTTGAAGGGAATGAAAAA. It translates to CSVVEGNEK. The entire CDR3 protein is CSVVEGNEKLFF.

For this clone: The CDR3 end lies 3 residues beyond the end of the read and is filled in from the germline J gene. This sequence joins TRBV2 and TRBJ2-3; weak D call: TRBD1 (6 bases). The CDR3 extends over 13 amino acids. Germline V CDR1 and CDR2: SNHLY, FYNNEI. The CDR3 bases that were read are TGTGCCAGCAATGGCAGGGGATTTGAGACG. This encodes CASNGRGFET. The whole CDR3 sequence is CASNGRGFETQYF.

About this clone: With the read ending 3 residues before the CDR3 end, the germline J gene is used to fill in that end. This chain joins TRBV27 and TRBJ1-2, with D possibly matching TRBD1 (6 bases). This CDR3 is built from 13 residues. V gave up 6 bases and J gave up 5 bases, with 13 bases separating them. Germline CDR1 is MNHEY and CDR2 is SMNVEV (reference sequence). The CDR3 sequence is CASSPGGRYGYTF. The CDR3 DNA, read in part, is TGTGCCAGCAGCCCCGGGGGGCGATATGGC.

Here the CDR3 reads CASSLGRTQIGGRDNEQFF. Partial CDR3 DNA: TGCGCCAGCAGCTTGGGACGTACGCAAATAGGAGGGCGGGACAATGAG. This chain joins TRBV5-1 and TRBJ2-1; tentatively, D is TRBD2 (6 bases). The read ends 3 residues before the CDR3 terminus; that terminus is restored from the germline J gene. In germline, CDR1 is SGHRS, CDR2 YFSETQ. CDR3 length: 19 amino acids. Trimming removed 0 bases from V and 5 bases from J, with 24 bases in between.

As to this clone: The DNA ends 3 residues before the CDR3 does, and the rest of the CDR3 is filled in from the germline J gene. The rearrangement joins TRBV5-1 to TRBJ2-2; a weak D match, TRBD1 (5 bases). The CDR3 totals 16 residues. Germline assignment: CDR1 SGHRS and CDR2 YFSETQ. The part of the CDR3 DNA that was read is TGCGCCAGCAGCTCCCCTCGCGGCGTAGGGGCCAACGTG. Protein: CASSSPRGVGANV. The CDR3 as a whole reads CASSSPRGVGANVLFF.

CDR3 DNA, as far as it was read: TGCAGTGCTAGTTCAGGGAGTTCCTATAATTCACCG. The encoded protein is CSASSGSSYNSP. In full, the CDR3 is CSASSGSSYNSPLFF. V gene TRBV20-1 combines with J gene TRBJ2-2, with D perhaps TRBD1 or TRBD2 (5 bases each). The read is 3 residues too short to cover the CDR3 end, so that end is filled in from the germline J gene. In germline, CDR1 is DFQATT, CDR2 SNEGSKA (reference sequence). This CDR3 contains 15 residues.

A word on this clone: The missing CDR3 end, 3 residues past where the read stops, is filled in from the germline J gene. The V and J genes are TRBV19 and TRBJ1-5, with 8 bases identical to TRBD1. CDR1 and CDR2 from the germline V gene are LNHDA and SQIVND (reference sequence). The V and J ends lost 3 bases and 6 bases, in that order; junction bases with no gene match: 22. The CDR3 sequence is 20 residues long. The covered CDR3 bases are TGTGCCAGTAGTATGGGGACGGACCCACTTAGACAGGGGCGGACTCAGCCC. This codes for CASSMGTDPLRQGRTQP. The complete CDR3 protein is CASSMGTDPLRQGRTQPQHF. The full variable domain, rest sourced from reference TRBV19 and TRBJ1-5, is DGGITQSPKYLFRKEGQNVTLSCEQNLNHDAMYWYRQDPGQGLRLIYYSQIVNDFQKGDIAEGYSVSREKKESFPLTVTSAQKNPTAFYLCASSMGTDPLRQGRTQPQHFGDGTRLSIL.

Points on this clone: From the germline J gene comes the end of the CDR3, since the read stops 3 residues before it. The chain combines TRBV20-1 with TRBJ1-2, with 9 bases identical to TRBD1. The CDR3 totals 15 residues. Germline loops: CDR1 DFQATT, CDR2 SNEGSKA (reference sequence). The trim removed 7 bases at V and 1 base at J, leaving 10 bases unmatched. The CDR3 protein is CSVRDRERVNYGYTF. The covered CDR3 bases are TGCAGTGTTCGGGACAGGGAGCGGGTTAACTATGGC.

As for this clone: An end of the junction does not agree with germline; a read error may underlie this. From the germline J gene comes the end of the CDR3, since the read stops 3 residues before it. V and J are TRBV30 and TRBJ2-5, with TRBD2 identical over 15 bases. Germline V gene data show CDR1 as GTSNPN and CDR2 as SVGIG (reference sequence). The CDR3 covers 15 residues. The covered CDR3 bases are TGTGCCGGGAGTGTACGGACTAGCGGGGGGGGGACC. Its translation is CAGSVRTSGGGT. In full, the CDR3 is CAGSVRTSGGGTQYF.

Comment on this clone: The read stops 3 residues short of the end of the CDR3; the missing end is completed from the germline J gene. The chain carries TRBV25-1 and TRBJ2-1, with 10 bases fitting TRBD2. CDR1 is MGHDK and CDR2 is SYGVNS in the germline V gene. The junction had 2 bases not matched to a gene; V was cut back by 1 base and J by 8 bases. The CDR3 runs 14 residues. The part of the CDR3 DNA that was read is TGTGCCAGCAGTGAATTGGGGACTAGCGATGAG. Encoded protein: CASSELGTSDE. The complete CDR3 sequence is CASSELGTSDEQFF.

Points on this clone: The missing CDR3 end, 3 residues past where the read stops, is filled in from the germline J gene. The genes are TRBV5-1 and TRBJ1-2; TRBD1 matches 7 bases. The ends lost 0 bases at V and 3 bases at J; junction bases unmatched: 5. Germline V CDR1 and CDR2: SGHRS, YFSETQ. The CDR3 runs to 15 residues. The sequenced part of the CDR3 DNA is TGCGCCAGCAGCTTGGGGGGGACAGAGGACTATGGC. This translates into CASSLGGTEDYG. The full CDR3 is CASSLGGTEDYGYTF.

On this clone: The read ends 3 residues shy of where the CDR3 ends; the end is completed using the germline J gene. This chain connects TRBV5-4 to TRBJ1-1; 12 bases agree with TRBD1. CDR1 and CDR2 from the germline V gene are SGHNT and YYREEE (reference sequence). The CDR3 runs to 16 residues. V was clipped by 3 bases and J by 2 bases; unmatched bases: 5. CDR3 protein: CASSYPGQGANTEAFF. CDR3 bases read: TGTGCCAGCAGCTACCCGGGACAGGGGGCTAACACTGAA.